This T cell receptor beta chain was sequenced in a study of T cell repertoires in cytomegalovirus infection. CDR3 size: 18 residues. Germline V gene lookup returns CDR1 MNHEY and CDR2 SVGEGT. Losses at the gene ends were 2 bases for V and 1 base for J; bases not matched to a gene: 13. In its sample, this clonotype was seen once. Antigen unknown. TCRdb re-analysed the reads in MiXCR, keeping a single row per CDR3 protein. The table includes hundreds of thousands of distinct CDR3 sequences, about 33% detected once. This specimen consisted of cultured PBMCs, obtained from culture after CMV antigen stimulation. The V and J genes are TRBV6-2 or TRBV6-3 and TRBJ1-1; TRBD1 agrees at 7 bases. The clonotype originates from a human donor in good health (CMV status not recorded). Some clones in this sample may be carry-over from other donors' samples. This chain's CDR3 is CASSYALYRDSWNTEAFF. The CDR3 region has the DNA TGTGCCAGCAGTTACGCCCTTTATCGGGACAGCTGGAACACTGAAGCTTTCTTT.